The 14 T cell receptor beta chains listed next were all sequenced from one sample in a study of cytomegalovirus exposure and HLA in healthy donors. This PCR relied on a set of 60 Vbeta primers and 13 Jbeta primers. Libraries were prepared by immunoSEQ multiplex PCR; TCRdb keeps only in-frame clonotypes and omits some of them. Here the sample spans around 75,000 clones, about 80% being singletons. Sample: PBMCs. These receptors originate from a man in his forties in good health and CMV-seronegative.

This clone occurred a few times. The rearrangement links TRBV5-1 to TRBJ1-1, with TRBD1 identical over 9 bases. The CDR3 runs 16 residues. V lost 1 base and J lost 5; bases outside the gene matches: 9. CDR1 and CDR2 (germline): SGHRS, YFSETQ. Here the CDR3 DNA reads TGCGCCAGCAGCTTGTTCTCCGGGACAGGGAATACTGAAGCTTTCTTT. The encoded protein is CASSLFSGTGNTEAFF. Combining the CDR3 with reference TRBV5-1 and TRBJ1-1 gives the whole variable domain KAGVTQTPRYLIKTRGQQVTLSCSPISGHRSVSWYQQTPGQGLQFLFEYFSETQRNKGNFPGRFSGRQFSNSRSEMNVSTLELGDSALYLCASSLFSGTGNTEAFFGQGTRLTVV.

To note about this clone: One end of the junction is discordant with germline, which a read error may explain. This chain connects TRBV4-1 to TRBJ2-2, with no clear D. The germline gives CDR1 MGHRA, CDR2 YSYEKL. The CDR3 has 18 residues. In DNA, the CDR3 is TGCGCCAGCAGCGAAGAGGTGTCCCTTATAGTAAACACCGGGGAGCTGTTTTTT. Translation gives CASSEEVSLIVNTGELFF.

The chain couples TRBV7-3 to TRBJ2-2, with D possibly TRBD1 on 5 matching bases. The CDR3 consists of 16 residues. Trimming took 5 bases from V and 1 from J, leaving 14 bases between them. CDR1 is SGHTA, CDR2 FQGTGA, per germline. The CDR3 here is CASSPQAGMNTGELFF. As DNA, the CDR3 is TGTGCCAGCAGCCCACAGGCAGGGATGAACACCGGGGAGCTGTTTTTT.

The CDR3 sequence: CASSGATADTQYF. DNA of the CDR3: TGCGCCAGCAGCGGGGCGACCGCAGATACGCAGTATTTT. The chain is built from TRBV5-1 and TRBJ2-3; a weak D match, TRBD1 (5 bases). The CDR3 consists of 13 residues. The germline CDR1 and CDR2 sequences are SGHRS and YFSETQ. The germline V and J ends were trimmed by 4 bases and 4 bases, with 10 bases remaining between them. The full variable domain, its missing parts supplied by reference TRBV5-1 and TRBJ2-3, is KAGVTQTPRYLIKTRGQQVTLSCSPISGHRSVSWYQQTPGQGLQFLFEYFSETQRNKGNFPGRFSGRQFSNSRSEMNVSTLELGDSALYLCASSGATADTQYFGPGTRLTVL.

V usage is TRBV5-1 and J usage is TRBJ1-4; perhaps TRBD1 as D (6 bases). This CDR3 comprises 16 residues. The germline V gene encodes CDR1 SGHRS and CDR2 YFSETQ. V was shortened by 0 bases and J by 7 bases, with 16 bases between the two germline ends. The CDR3 region is CASSLELGAMSEKLFF. The CDR3 DNA sequence: TGCGCCAGCAGCTTGGAGTTGGGGGCGATGAGTGAAAAACTGTTTTTT.

The chain couples TRBV2 to TRBJ2-7; 9 nucleotides agree with TRBD1. There are 14 residues in the CDR3. Looked up from germline, CDR1 is SNHLY and CDR2 is FYNNEI. Trimming removed 6 bases from V and 2 bases from J; junction bases left unmatched: 5. CDR3 bases: TGTGCCAGCAGGCCCGGGACAGGGACCTACGAGCAGTACTTC. It specifies CASRPGTGTYEQYF.

V usage is TRBV2 and J usage is TRBJ1-1; D not certain. Germline V CDR1 and CDR2: SNHLY, FYNNEI. The CDR3 covers 11 residues. Trimming removed 4 bases from V and 7 bases from J, with 7 bases in between. The CDR3 DNA sequence: TGTGCCAGCAGTGTTTTCGTTGAAGCTTTCTTT. It specifies CASSVFVEAFF.

The chain joins TRBV7-2 to TRBJ2-5; D may be TRBD1 (5 bases). The tail of the sequence fits TRBJ2-7 better, so the J call may be wrong. Germline-derived CDR1 and CDR2 are SGHTA and FQGNSA. There are 15 residues in the CDR3. CDR3 nucleotides: TGTGCCAGCAGTCTAACAGGATTTAGGTCCTACGAGCAGTACTTC. As protein: CASSLTGFRSYEQYF.

As regards this clone: Germline is not matched at one junction end, which may reflect a read error. V gene TRBV7-9 combines with J gene TRBJ1-1; TRBD1 matches at 9 bases. Germline V gives CDR1 SEHNR, CDR2 FQNEAQ (reference sequence). The CDR3 consists of 16 residues. The CDR3 sequence is CSSSMRQGEGGTEAFF. CDR3 sequence (DNA): TGTTCCAGCAGCATGAGACAGGGGGAAGGGGGTACTGAAGCTTTCTTT.

This clone appeared a few times. The chain carries TRBV25-1 and TRBJ1-1, with D perhaps matching TRBD1 (5 bases). The V and J ends lost 1 base and 5 bases respectively, with 11 bases between them. This CDR3 has 14 residues. CDR1 is MGHDK and CDR2 is SYGVNS in the germline V gene. DNA of the CDR3: TGTGCCAGCAGTGAATCTGGGGGAGGGACTGAAGCTTTCTTT. Translation: CASSESGGGTEAFF.

The rearrangement uses TRBV4-3 and TRBJ1-4, with D possibly being TRBD1 (6 bases). The CDR3 has 15 residues. CDR1 is LGHNA and CDR2 is YSLEER in the germline V gene. The V and J ends lost 3 bases and 0 bases respectively, with 8 bases between them. The CDR3 protein is CASSQGTTTNEKLFF. CDR3 coding DNA: TGCGCCAGCAGCCAGGGGACAACAACTAATGAAAAACTGTTTTTT.

This clone was found once. The chain uses TRBV18 and TRBJ1-5; D is possibly TRBD1 (6 bases). V was trimmed by 6 bases and J by 3 bases, leaving 15 bases between them. The CDR3 length is 15 residues. CDR1 and CDR2 from the germline V gene are KGHSH and LQKENI. The DNA of the CDR3 is TGTGCCAGCTCCCTAGGGGGGGGGACCAATCAGCCCCAGCATTTT. Its protein product is CASSLGGGTNQPQHF.

This clone was seen a handful of times. This sequence joins TRBV7-9 and TRBJ1-1, with D perhaps TRBD1 (6 bases). The CDR3 covers 14 residues. Germline CDR1 and CDR2: SEHNR and FQNEAQ (reference sequence). Trimming shortened V by 2 bases and J by 6 bases, and 13 bases separated the two germline ends. In DNA form, the CDR3 reads TGTGCCAGCAGCTTACAACAGGGTTGGTCTGAAGCTTTCTTT. It codes for CASSLQQGWSEAFF.

This chain joins TRBV7-9 and TRBJ1-1, with TRBD1 as a possible D gene (5 bases). Germline values: CDR1 SEHNR, CDR2 FQNEAQ (reference sequence). The CDR3 length is 15 residues. Trimming stripped 5 bases from V and 0 bases from J, with 13 bases between. CDR3 nucleotides: TGTGCCAGCAGCCTGTTAGGACAAATGAACACTGAAGCTTTCTTT. It translates to CASSLLGQMNTEAFF.